The 26 T cell receptor beta chains presented below share a single source sample, sequenced in a study of cytomegalovirus exposure and HLA in healthy donors. The PCR made use of 60 Vbeta and 13 Jbeta primers. Sequencing was performed with immunoSEQ multiplex PCR; in TCRdb, only in-frame clones are kept and a portion is missing. The table includes approximately 75,000 clones, roughly 68% detected once. Sequencing input: PBMCs. The source is a woman aged 55-70 years in good health and CMV-seropositive.

The chain employs TRBV10-3 and TRBJ2-3; 10 bases line up with TRBD1. CDR3 length: 14 amino acids. Germline CDR1 reads ENHRY; CDR2 reads SYGVKD. The junction had 7 bases not matched to a gene; V was cut back by 10 bases and J by 3 bases. The CDR3 is CATTTGGKTDTQYF. The CDR3 coding sequence is TGTGCCACCACGACAGGGGGCAAAACAGATACGCAGTATTTT.

The chain has TRBV6-5 and TRBJ1-4, with unresolved D. The CDR3 totals 15 residues. In germline, CDR1 is MNHEY, CDR2 SVGAGI. The V and J ends lost 2 bases and 0 bases respectively, with 7 bases between them. The CDR3 DNA reads TGTGCCAGCAGTTACCTGGGCTCAACTAATGAAAAACTGTTTTTT. This translates into CASSYLGSTNEKLFF.

This clone was seen a few times. This chain connects TRBV7-8 to TRBJ2-7; TRBD2 aligns across 7 bases. V was pared by 3 bases and J by 3 bases, with 11 bases of the junction left unmatched. The germline CDR1 and CDR2 sequences are SGHVS and FQNEAQ. The CDR3 is 16 amino acids. The CDR3 sequence: CASSFGYSRGGYEQYF. CDR3 in DNA: TGTGCCAGCAGCTTCGGGTATAGTCGCGGGGGCTACGAGCAGTACTTC.

The sample holds a few counts of this clone. The chain is built from TRBV5-1 and TRBJ1-1, with TRBD1 matching over 8 bases. The germline V gene has CDR1 SGHRS and CDR2 YFSETQ. The CDR3 sequence is 14 residues long. The junction had 5 bases not matched to a gene; V was cut back by 5 bases and J by 2 bases. As DNA, the CDR3 is TGCGCCAGCAGGGCGACAGGGGTTAACACTGAAGCTTTCTTT. Protein: CASRATGVNTEAFF.

This clone was recorded a few times. This chain links TRBV7-9 with TRBJ1-2, with D possibly matching TRBD1 (6 bases). V shed 5 bases and J shed 4 bases, with 17 bases lying between them. Germline CDR1 SEHNR, CDR2 FQNEAQ (reference sequence). The length of the CDR3 is 15 residues. The CDR3 spells CASSLDRPNFYGYTF. CDR3 bases: TGTGCCAGCAGCCTCGACAGGCCCAATTTCTATGGCTACACCTTC.

This chain joins TRBV18 and TRBJ1-3, with TRBD1 matching over 7 bases. The CDR3 spans 15 residues. V lost 4 bases and J lost 2; bases outside the gene matches: 5. Per the germline V gene, CDR1 is KGHSH and CDR2 is LQKENI. CDR3 amino acids: CASSLDRVAGNTIYF. The CDR3 region has the DNA TGTGCCAGCTCACTAGACAGGGTGGCTGGAAACACCATATATTTT. The full variable domain, with the rest looked up from reference TRBV18 and TRBJ1-3, is NAGVMQNPRHLVRRRGQEARLRCSPMKGHSHVYWYRQLPEEGLKFMVYLQKENIIDESGMPKERFSAEFPKEGPSILRIQQVVRGDSAAYFCASSLDRVAGNTIYFGEGSWLTVV.

V usage is TRBV7-9 and J usage is TRBJ1-2, with 11 bases that match TRBD1. Germline V lookup: CDR1 SEHNR, CDR2 FQNEAQ (reference sequence). With 8 bases clipped from V and 9 bases from J, the junction kept 11 bases outside the gene matches. CDR3 length: 14 amino acids. The CDR3 here is CASLRGQGASSYTF. CDR3 sequence (DNA): TGTGCCAGCCTCCGCGGACAGGGGGCTTCGAGCTACACCTTC.

In its sample, this clone was seen a few times. The V call is TRBV30, the J call TRBJ1-1; no clear D gene. Trimming pared 7 bases from V and 5 bases from J, leaving 17 bases between. The CDR3 runs to 13 residues. The germline gives CDR1 GTSNPN, CDR2 SVGIG (reference sequence). The CDR3, as DNA: TGTGCCTCCCGGGGAGGGCTGAGGACTGAAGCTTTCTTT. Amino acids: CASRGGLRTEAFF.

The rearrangement joins TRBV29-1 to TRBJ1-2; a possible D gene is TRBD1 (5 bases). The CDR3 runs 15 residues. The germline V gene encodes CDR1 SQVTM and CDR2 ANQGSEA. The V and J ends lost 8 bases and 1 base respectively, with 20 bases between them. CDR3 amino acids: CSTKNPGGNNYGYTF. CDR3 sequence (DNA): TGCAGCACAAAAAATCCGGGGGGTAATAACTATGGCTACACCTTC.

This clone came up once. The chain couples TRBV9 to TRBJ2-7; 7 positions match TRBD1. Per germline, CDR1 SGDLS and CDR2 YYNGEE. The CDR3 covers 15 residues. The V segment lost 0 bases and the J segment 1 base; nucleotides outside the gene matches: 4. The CDR3 coding sequence is TGTGCCAGCAGCGTAGCCGTGGGACAGTCCTACGAGCAGTACTTC. Translated: CASSVAVGQSYEQYF.

In this sample, this clone turned up once. The rearrangement links TRBV18 to TRBJ2-7; 7 positions match TRBD1. J was trimmed by 1 base and V by 6 bases; bases with no gene match: 6. Germline V gives CDR1 KGHSH, CDR2 LQKENI. The CDR3 is 14 amino acids. CDR3 protein: CASSQTGPSYEQYF. CDR3 bases: TGTGCCAGCTCGCAGACAGGGCCATCCTACGAGCAGTACTTC.

Comments on this clone: Relative to the germline gene, one junction end is altered; a read error may explain this. The chain is built from TRBV7-8 and TRBJ1-5, with D tentatively TRBD1 (6 bases). CDR1 is SGHVS, CDR2 FQNEAQ, per germline. The CDR3 consists of 15 residues. The CDR3 DNA reads as TGTGCCAGCAGCTTAGGAAGGGGGGGTAATCGGCCCCAGCATTTT. Its protein is CASSLGRGGNRPQHF.

The chain uses TRBV19 and TRBJ1-5; D gene unclear. CDR1 and CDR2 (germline): LNHDA, SQIVND (reference sequence). V lost 3 bases, J lost 3 bases, and 12 bases lay in between. There are 15 residues in the CDR3. This CDR3 is CASSIPGATNQPQHF. CDR3 nucleotides: TGTGCCAGTAGTATCCCGGGAGCTACCAATCAGCCCCAGCATTTT.

The V and J genes are TRBV6-6 and TRBJ2-5; TRBD2 might be the D (7 bases). Germline CDR1 reads MNHNY; CDR2 reads SVGAGI (reference sequence). The V gene lost 2 bases and the J gene lost 1 base, with 8 bases spanning the gap. CDR3 length: 14 residues. The CDR3 nucleotides are TGTGCCAGCAGTTACAGGGGGGGCCAAGAGACCCAGTACTTC. It is translated as CASSYRGGQETQYF.

This clone has just a few counts. The V and J genes are TRBV4-2 and TRBJ1-1; D ambiguous. Trimming took off 0 bases at V and 6 bases at J, with 11 bases between the two ends. This CDR3 contains 14 residues. Germline values: CDR1 LGHNA, CDR2 YNFKEQ. Here the CDR3 DNA reads TGTGCCAGCAGCCAAGAAGGGAGGCTCCCTGAAGCTTTCTTT. It encodes CASSQEGRLPEAFF.

The chain is built from TRBV25-1 and TRBJ1-5; the D is unclear. The length of the CDR3 is 15 residues. From germline, CDR1 is MGHDK and CDR2 SYGVNS. Trimming removed 2 bases from V and 4 bases from J, with 12 bases in between. The CDR3 nucleotides are TGTGCCAGCAGTGAAGCCCTTCCGGGGAATCAGCCCCAGCATTTT. This gives the protein CASSEALPGNQPQHF.

J is TRBJ1-2 and V is TRBV10-2; possibly TRBD1 for D (5 bases). From germline, CDR1 is WSHSY and CDR2 SAAADI. The CDR3 is 13 residues long. V lost 2 bases to trimming and J lost 7 bases, with 11 bases between them. This CDR3 is CASSETRAGGYTF. The CDR3 region has the DNA TGCGCCAGCAGTGAGACCAGGGCAGGTGGCTACACCTTC.

This chain uses TRBV18 with TRBJ2-1; a possible D gene is TRBD1 (6 bases). The V end was cut by 1 base, the J end by 7 bases, with 11 bases between. Germline CDR1 KGHSH, CDR2 LQKENI. The length of the CDR3 is 14 residues. The CDR3 spells CASSPQGQRNEQFF. The CDR3 nucleotides are TGTGCCAGCTCACCACAAGGACAGAGAAATGAGCAGTTCTTC.

This CDR3 reads CASIRNTEAFF. The CDR3 DNA sequence: TGTGCCAGCATCAGGAACACTGAAGCTTTCTTT. The J gene is TRBJ1-1, the V gene TRBV7-9; D not resolved. The germline V gene encodes CDR1 SEHNR and CDR2 FQNEAQ (reference sequence). V gave up 7 bases and J gave up 1 base, with 4 bases separating them. This CDR3 spans 11 amino acids.

The V and J genes are TRBV6-5 and TRBJ2-1; the match to TRBD2 covers 8 bases. Unmatched junction bases numbered 10, after V lost 6 bases and J lost 6 bases. This CDR3 spans 15 amino acids. CDR1 MNHEY and CDR2 SVGAGI come from the germline V gene. CDR3 nucleotides: TGTGCCAGCAGCCTCACTAGCGGTAAATTCAATGAGCAGTTCTTC. Its protein product is CASSLTSGKFNEQFF.

This clone was observed a handful of times. V usage is TRBV10-3 and J usage is TRBJ1-1; no firm D call. There are 16 residues in the CDR3. The V gene lost 0 bases and the J gene lost 1 base, with 12 bases spanning the gap. CDR1 is ENHRY and CDR2 is SYGVKD in the germline V gene. The chain's CDR3 is CAISESRLGRNTEAFF. CDR3 nucleotide sequence: TGTGCCATCAGTGAGTCGAGGTTAGGGAGGAACACTGAAGCTTTCTTT.

The chain employs TRBV5-4 and TRBJ2-1; TRBD2 might be the D (6 bases). The germline V gene encodes CDR1 SGHNT and CDR2 YYREEE (reference sequence). V was trimmed by 3 bases and J by 0 bases, leaving 13 bases between them. The CDR3 runs 16 residues. The CDR3 DNA reads TGTGCCAGCAGCTCCGGACGGGGGAGCTCCTACAATGAGCAGTTCTTC. It encodes CASSSGRGSSYNEQFF.

This chain joins TRBV5-8 and TRBJ1-4, with unresolved D. The CDR3 is 15 residues long. V lost 1 base, J lost 3 bases, and 10 bases lay in between. Germline values: CDR1 SGHTS, CDR2 YDEGEE. This CDR3 is CASSLSPGSNEKLFF. The DNA of the CDR3 is TGTGCCAGCAGCTTGTCTCCGGGGTCTAATGAAAAACTGTTTTTT.

This chain joins TRBV2 and TRBJ2-1, with 11 bases fitting TRBD2. This CDR3 is built from 13 residues. Germline V gene data show CDR1 as SNHLY and CDR2 as FYNNEI. The V segment lost 11 bases and the J segment 5 bases; nucleotides outside the gene matches: 5. The chain's CDR3 is CAGGTSGHNEQFF. The CDR3 DNA reads as TGTGCCGGGGGGACTAGCGGACACAATGAGCAGTTCTTC. The variable domain in full, with the rest retrieved from reference TRBV2 and TRBJ2-1, is EPEVTQTPSHQVTQMGQEVILRCVPISNHLYFYWYRQILGQKVEFLVSFYNNEISEKSEIFDDQFSVERPDGSNFTLKIRSTKLEDSAMYFCAGGTSGHNEQFFGPGTRLTVL.

The V gene is TRBV11-3, the J gene TRBJ2-1; TRBD1 is a possible D gene (5 bases). Germline-derived CDR1 and CDR2 are SGHNT and YENEEA. The CDR3 covers 15 residues. Deletions cut 4 bases from V and 7 bases from J, with 17 bases between. CDR3 nucleotides: TGTGCCAGCAGCTCCCAGGGAAGTATGGGGAATGAGCAGTTCTTC. Residues: CASSSQGSMGNEQFF.

The chain joins TRBV10-3 to TRBJ2-3; 11 nucleotides agree with TRBD1. After removal of 10 bases from V and 3 bases from J, the junction contained 9 bases not matched to a gene. CDR1 is ENHRY, CDR2 SYGVKD, per germline. The CDR3 contains 15 residues. The CDR3 coding sequence is TGTGCCACGTTTACGGGACAGGGGGTAACAGATACGCAGTATTTT. Residues: CATFTGQGVTDTQYF.